This TCR beta chain was identified during a study of CD8 T cells in Susac syndrome. The study's findings and limits: By the study's own acknowledgment, its TCR sequencing and HLA analysis included relatively few individuals.

As concerns this clonotype: Its cognate antigen is unknown.

Reverse transcription of about 0.45 to 1 ug RNA was carried out with random hexamers. TCRdb processed the immunoSEQ multiplex PCR reads anew with MiXCR; each CDR3 protein has one entry. Of about 50,000 distinct CDR3 sequences listed, 85% to 95% were seen once; the top ten hold 0.5% to 0.6%. There are 22 residues in the CDR3. CDR1 is KGHDR and CDR2 is SFDVKD in the germline V gene. The V gene end was trimmed by 4 bases and the J gene end by 0 bases; junction bases not matched to a gene: 23. Source material: CD8+ T cells from PBMCs. The genes are TRBV24-1 and TRBJ2-4, with 7 bases identical to TRBD1. The TCR comes from a human donor with multiple sclerosis. CDR3 loop: CATSDPIQGLAKKSPAKNIQYF. CDR3 nucleotide sequence: TGTGCCACCAGTGACCCTATACAGGGGCTAGCCAAAAAGTCCCCAGCCAAAAACATTCAGTACTTC.